The 22 T cell receptor beta chains presented below share a single source sample, sequenced in a study of identical twins. Each CDR3 protein gets one entry after TCRdb re-called the 5' RACE reads with MiXCR. In the table there are a few hundred thousand distinct CDR3 sequences, over 8.5% of which are singletons. This same sample was also taken into another study, of yellow fever vaccine responses in identical twins.

The sequenced material came from PBMCs. These TCRs come from a woman aged 18-29 years in good health.

In this sample, this clonotype turned up many times. The genes are TRBV25-1 and TRBJ2-4, with D perhaps matching TRBD1 (5 bases). The CDR3 runs to 16 residues. Germline V CDR1 and CDR2: MGHDK, SYGVNS. V was shortened by 5 bases and J by 2 bases, with 16 bases between the two germline ends. The DNA of the CDR3 is TGTGCCAGCAGTCCATCAGAGCCAGGGACCAAAAACATTCAGTACTTC. Its protein product is CASSPSEPGTKNIQYF.

This clonotype was detected many times. This chain uses TRBV20-1 with TRBJ2-7; 7 bases align to TRBD1. The CDR3 is made up of 12 amino acids. The trim removed 0 bases at V and 4 bases at J, leaving 0 bases unmatched. The germline gives CDR1 DFQATT, CDR2 SNEGSKA (reference sequence). CDR3 sequence (DNA): TGCAGTGCTAGAGAACAGGGGTACGAGCAGTACTTC. This translates into CSAREQGYEQYF.

The chain has TRBV30 and TRBJ2-1, with TRBD1 matching over 9 bases. Germline trimming cut 3 bases from V and 8 bases from J; bases unmatched to any gene: 11. Germline V gene lookup returns CDR1 GTSNPN and CDR2 SVGIG (reference sequence). CDR3 length equals 15 residues. The CDR3 region has the DNA TGTGCCTGGAGCGCGGGACAGGGTGGTTTAGATGAGCAGTTCTTC. It codes for CAWSAGQGGLDEQFF. The whole variable domain, remainder taken from reference TRBV30 and TRBJ2-1, is SQTIHQWPATLVQPVGSPLSLECTVEGTSNPNLYWYRQAAGRGLQLLFYSVGIGQISSEVPQNLSASRPQDRQFILSSKKLLLSDSGFYLCAWSAGQGGLDEQFFGPGTRLTVL.

This clonotype occurred a few times. The CDR3 loop reads CASSLGVGVNEQYF. The CDR3 DNA reads TGTGCCAGCAGCTTAGGTGTCGGGGTCAACGAGCAGTACTTC. This chain links TRBV7-3 with TRBJ2-7; D might be TRBD2 (5 bases). The CDR3 spans 14 residues. V was trimmed by 2 bases and J by 5 bases, leaving 13 bases between them. The germline CDR1 and CDR2 sequences are SGHTA and FQGTGA.

This clonotype was found many times. The rearrangement joins TRBV12-3 or TRBV12-4 to TRBJ2-1, with D uncertain. There are 11 residues in the CDR3. Trimming shortened V by 6 bases and J by 6 bases, and 6 bases separated the two germline ends. As DNA, the CDR3 is TGTGCCAGCAGAAGGGTCAATGAGCAGTTCTTC. As protein: CASRRVNEQFF.

In its sample, this clonotype was seen a few times. The V gene is TRBV5-1, the J gene TRBJ2-7, with a tentative D call TRBD2 (6 bases). V was clipped by 5 bases and J by 2 bases, with 14 bases between them. CDR1 is SGHRS, CDR2 YFSETQ, per germline. The CDR3 has 14 amino acids. CDR3 amino acids: CASSSGGKTYEQYF. CDR3 bases: TGCGCCAGCAGTTCGGGCGGGAAGACCTACGAGCAGTACTTC.

This CDR3 reads CASSLSGGGPPFYEQYF. As DNA, the CDR3 is TGTGCCAGCAGTTTATCGGGGGGAGGGCCACCATTCTACGAGCAGTACTTC. The V call is TRBV28, the J call TRBJ2-7; 7 nucleotides line up with TRBD2. CDR1 and CDR2 from the germline V gene are MDHEN and SYDVKM. J lost 3 bases, V lost 1 base, and 12 bases had no gene match. The CDR3 runs to 17 residues.

This clonotype was counted ten times or more. CDR3 protein: CASSQGLADLLETQYF. The CDR3 DNA reads as TGCGCCAGCAGCCAGGGACTAGCGGACCTTCTGGAGACCCAGTACTTC. The rearrangement uses TRBV4-3 and TRBJ2-5; TRBD2 matches at 11 bases. The CDR3 covers 16 residues. With V trimmed by 3 bases and J by 5 bases, 8 bases remained unmatched. The germline V gene encodes CDR1 LGHNA and CDR2 YSLEER.

This clonotype appeared a few times. This chain connects TRBV27 to TRBJ2-1; TRBD2 is a possible D gene (6 bases). Trimming stripped 3 bases from V and 9 bases from J, with 12 bases between. This CDR3 has 13 residues. The V gene's germline CDR1 is MNHEY and CDR2 SMNVEV (reference sequence). The CDR3: CASSFSPGGEQFF. CDR3 DNA: TGTGCCAGCAGTTTTTCCCCCGGGGGTGAGCAGTTCTTC.

This clonotype has a handful of counts. The rearrangement uses TRBV12-3 or TRBV12-4 and TRBJ2-1; D might be TRBD1 or TRBD2, each matching 5 bases. V was clipped by 5 bases and J by 5 bases, with 10 bases between them. CDR3 size: 13 residues. The CDR3 reads CASSRGPNNEQFF. CDR3 bases: TGTGCCAGCAGTCGGGGACCGAACAATGAGCAGTTCTTC.

This clonotype turned up a few times. The V gene is TRBV5-1, the J gene TRBJ2-5; 11 bases are shared with TRBD2. Germline assignment: CDR1 SGHRS and CDR2 YFSETQ. V was pared by 4 bases and J by 0 bases, with 11 bases of the junction left unmatched. This CDR3 comprises 18 residues. The CDR3, as DNA: TGCGCCAGCAGCCCTAGTTGGGTACTAGCGGGGGACCAAGAGACCCAGTACTTC. Translating it yields CASSPSWVLAGDQETQYF.

This chain uses TRBV10-3 with TRBJ2-3, with D unresolved. Trimming stripped 4 bases from V and 0 bases from J, with 14 bases between. The CDR3 spans 16 residues. CDR1 is ENHRY and CDR2 is SYGVKD in the germline V gene. The CDR3 coding sequence is TGTGCCATCAGTGGCGACCTGGGGATTAGCACAGATACGCAGTATTTT. Translating it yields CAISGDLGISTDTQYF.

This clonotype was observed many times. J is TRBJ2-3 and V is TRBV7-3, with 11 nucleotides matching TRBD2. Looked up from germline, CDR1 is SGHTA and CDR2 is FQGTGA. CDR3 size: 15 residues. After removal of 3 bases from V and 4 bases from J, the junction contained 3 bases not matched to a gene. CDR3 DNA sequence: TGTGCCAGCAGCTTTAGCGGGGGGGCCGCAGATACGCAGTATTTT. It codes for CASSFSGGAADTQYF.

The table lists this clonotype with a few counts. The rearrangement uses TRBV20-1 and TRBJ2-7; D tentatively reads TRBD1 or TRBD2 (5 bases each). Germline V gene sequence: CDR1 DFQATT, CDR2 SNEGSKA (reference sequence). This CDR3 comprises 15 residues. Trimming removed 2 bases at V and 5 bases at J, with 19 bases between. CDR3 in amino acids: CSARTRGSVGHEQYF. CDR3 coding DNA: TGCAGTGCTAGAACGAGGGGATCCGTAGGCCACGAGCAGTACTTC.

This clonotype has a handful of counts. The chain joins TRBV12-3 or TRBV12-4 to TRBJ2-7, with TRBD2 matching over 10 bases. The ends lost 4 bases at V and 5 bases at J; junction bases unmatched: 8. This CDR3 has 15 amino acids. The CDR3: CASSSTSGIRHEQYF. CDR3 sequence (DNA): TGTGCCAGCAGTTCAACTAGCGGGATCCGGCACGAGCAGTACTTC.

The sample holds a few counts of this clonotype. The chain couples TRBV12-3 or TRBV12-4 to TRBJ2-7, with D perhaps assigned TRBD1 or TRBD2 (5 bases each). The CDR3 spans 16 residues. Trimming took off 1 base at V and 2 bases at J, with 15 bases between the two ends. DNA of the CDR3: TGTGCCAGCAGTTTAGACACCGGGACGGACACCTACGAGCAGTACTTC. Amino acid sequence: CASSLDTGTDTYEQYF.

V and J are TRBV4-3 and TRBJ2-7; 15 bases map to TRBD2. Trimming removed 3 bases from V and 3 bases from J; junction bases left unmatched: 12. CDR3 length: 19 amino acids. Germline CDR1 is LGHNA and CDR2 is YSLEER. In nucleotides, the CDR3 is TGCGCCAGCAGCCAGGGGAGGGGACTAGCGGGAGGCCAAAACTACGAGCAGTACTTC. It specifies CASSQGRGLAGGQNYEQYF.

Ten or more counts support this clonotype. J is TRBJ2-7 and V is TRBV27; D is uncertain. The CDR3 contains 13 residues. Trimming left V 2 bases short and J 4 bases short, with 9 bases between. Looked up from germline, CDR1 is MNHEY and CDR2 is SMNVEV (reference sequence). CDR3 residues: CASSLRGTYEQYF. DNA for the CDR3: TGTGCCAGCAGTTTACGAGGAACTTACGAGCAGTACTTC.

This clonotype has ten or more counts. This chain joins TRBV9 and TRBJ2-7; no clear D gene. V lost 4 bases, J lost 2 bases, and 16 bases lay in between. CDR3 length equals 15 residues. The germline V gene encodes CDR1 SGDLS and CDR2 YYNGEE. The CDR3 region is CASSPRPAQTYEQYF. The CDR3 DNA reads as TGTGCCAGCAGCCCAAGACCGGCGCAGACCTACGAGCAGTACTTC.

This clonotype was counted a few times. Relative to the germline gene, one junction end is altered; a read error may explain this. The chain is built from TRBV7-7 and TRBJ2-3; 10 positions match TRBD2. Per the germline V gene, CDR1 is SSHAT and CDR2 is FNYEAQ (reference sequence). This CDR3 spans 14 amino acids. This CDR3 reads CASSYSGREDTQYF. CDR3 in DNA: TGTGCTAGCAGCTACAGCGGGAGGGAGGATACGCAGTATTTT. Full variable domain (rest looked up from reference TRBV7-7 and TRBJ2-3): GAGVSQSPRYKVTKRGQDVTLRCDPISSHATLYWYQQALGQGPEFLTYFNYEAQPDKSGLPSDRFSAERPEGSISTLTIQRTEQRDSAMYRCASSYSGREDTQYFGPGTRLTVL.

The chain has TRBV6-1 and TRBJ2-7; no definite D call. This CDR3 has 14 residues. The germline gives CDR1 MNHNS, CDR2 SASEGT. V lost 1 base to trimming and J lost 4 bases, with 11 bases between them. The DNA for the CDR3 is TGTGCCAGCAGTGAAGTGGAGTATGGATACGAGCAGTACTTC. Amino acids: CASSEVEYGYEQYF.

This clonotype has a count of ten or more. The rearrangement uses TRBV12-3 or TRBV12-4 and TRBJ1-1; no reliable D call. The CDR3 spans 13 residues. Deletions cut 3 bases from V and 5 bases from J, with 10 bases between. The CDR3 region is CASSLGWETEAFF. In nucleotides, the CDR3 is TGTGCCAGCAGTTTGGGGTGGGAAACTGAAGCTTTCTTT.